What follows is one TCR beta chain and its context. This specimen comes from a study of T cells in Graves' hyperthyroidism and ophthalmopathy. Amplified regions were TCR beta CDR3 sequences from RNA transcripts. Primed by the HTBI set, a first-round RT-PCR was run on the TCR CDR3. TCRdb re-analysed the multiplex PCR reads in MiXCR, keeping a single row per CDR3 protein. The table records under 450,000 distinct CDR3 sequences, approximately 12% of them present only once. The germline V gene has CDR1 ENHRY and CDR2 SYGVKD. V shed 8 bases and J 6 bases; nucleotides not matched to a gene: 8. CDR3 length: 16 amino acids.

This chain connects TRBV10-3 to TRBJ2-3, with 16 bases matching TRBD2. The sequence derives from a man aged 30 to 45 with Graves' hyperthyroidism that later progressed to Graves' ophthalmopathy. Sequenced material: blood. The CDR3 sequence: CAIARGLAGGLDTQYF. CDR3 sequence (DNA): TGTGCCATCGCCAGGGGACTAGCGGGGGGGCTGGATACGCAGTATTTT.